These 11 T cell receptor beta chains were sequenced from one sample in a study of blood T cells in healthy people across ages (dated by TCRdb to about 2015). The library was obtained by 5' RACE. Sequenced on an Illumina HiSeq 2500. A second PCR of about 6 to 11 cycles was performed with a sample-barcoded 5' primer and a J-beta primer mix. TCRdb reran the public reads through fastp at Q25 and MiXCR, keeping productive beta chains. Here each entry gathers all rows of one CDR3 protein and keeps the most common genes and DNA. The sample includes about 780,000 distinct CDR3 sequences, with roughly 24% observed a single time. 3% of the sample belongs to the ten largest clones. This sample also appeared in a second study, on T cells of mothers and their children.

Material for sequencing was blood. The receptors here all came from a boy younger than 18 in good health.

This clonotype was picked up a small number of times. The rearrangement uses TRBV11-2 and TRBJ1-2; D unclear. There are 17 residues in the CDR3. Germline V gives CDR1 SGHAT, CDR2 FQNNGV. V lost 1 base to trimming and J lost 0 bases, with 15 bases between them. CDR3 residues: CASSLAGIAAPNYGYTF. The CDR3 nucleotides read TGTGCCAGCAGCTTAGCGGGGATAGCCGCTCCTAACTATGGCTACACCTTC. The entire variable domain, with the rest obtained from reference TRBV11-2 and TRBJ1-2, is as follows: EAGVAQSPRYKIIEKRQSVAFWCNPISGHATLYWYQQILGQGPKLLIQFQNNGVVDDSQLPKDRFSAERLKGVDSTLKIQPAKLEDSAVYLCASSLAGIAAPNYGYTFGSGTRLTVV.

In this sample, this clonotype turned up a few times. The chain uses TRBV4-1 and TRBJ1-1; 9 bases map to TRBD1. The CDR3 contains 15 residues. Trimming removed 4 bases from V and 3 bases from J; junction bases left unmatched: 6. Germline CDR1 and CDR2: MGHRA and YSYEKL. The CDR3 loop is CASSPLGTGHTEAFF. For the CDR3, the DNA is TGCGCCAGCAGCCCGCTAGGGACAGGGCACACTGAAGCTTTCTTT.

This clonotype turned up a few times. V and J are TRBV24-1 and TRBJ2-3; possible D gene TRBD1, 7 bases. V shed 4 bases and J shed 1 base, with 11 bases lying between them. Germline values: CDR1 KGHDR, CDR2 SFDVKD. The CDR3 covers 15 residues. The CDR3 loop reads CATSEGGGRTDTQYF. The CDR3 DNA sequence: TGTGCCACCAGTGAAGGAGGGGGCCGCACAGATACGCAGTATTTT.

The genes are TRBV2 and TRBJ2-5; 10 nucleotides line up with TRBD2. Gene TRBJ2-7 matches the end of the DNA better, so the J call may be wrong. This CDR3 is 16 amino acids long. Germline assignment: CDR1 SNHLY and CDR2 FYNNEI. In nucleotides, the CDR3 is TGTGCCAGCAGTGAACCGCCCCAAGCGGGGGGGAACGAGCAGTACTTC. This translates into CASSEPPQAGGNEQYF.

In its sample, this clonotype was seen a few times. The rearrangement links TRBV2 to TRBJ2-6, with 9 bases lining up with TRBD2. Germline V lookup: CDR1 SNHLY, CDR2 FYNNEI. With V trimmed by 3 bases and J by 1 base, 7 bases remained unmatched. CDR3 size: 18 residues. CDR3: CASSETPLAGSGANVLTF. CDR3 sequence (DNA): TGTGCCAGCAGTGAGACCCCGCTAGCGGGGTCTGGGGCCAACGTCCTGACTTTC. Drawing the rest from reference TRBV2 and TRBJ2-6, the complete variable domain is EPEVTQTPSHQVTQMGQEVILRCVPISNHLYFYWYRQILGQKVEFLVSFYNNEISEKSEIFDDQFSVERPDGSNFTLKIRSTKLEDSAMYFCASSETPLAGSGANVLTFGAGSRLTVL.

This clonotype was detected only a few times. The chain uses TRBV5-6 and TRBJ2-7, with unresolved D. V lost 0 bases, J lost 7 bases, and 8 bases lay in between. Germline-derived CDR1 and CDR2 are SGHDT and YYEEEE. This CDR3 has 12 amino acids. CDR3 protein: CASSLGTREQYF. CDR3 DNA sequence: TGTGCCAGCAGCTTGGGGACGCGAGAGCAGTACTTC.

This clonotype was counted between two and nine times. The V gene is TRBV9, the J gene TRBJ2-1; 11 bases map to TRBD2. V lost 2 bases to trimming and J lost 0 bases; unmatched junction nucleotides: 1. The CDR3 spans 16 residues. Germline CDR1 is SGDLS and CDR2 is YYNGEE. The CDR3 DNA reads as TGTGCCAGCAGCGTGACTAGCGGGGCCTCCTACAATGAGCAGTTCTTC. Residues: CASSVTSGASYNEQFF.

The chain uses TRBV10-3 and TRBJ2-1; D is unresolved. V was cut by 8 bases and J by 3 bases, with 17 bases left in between. From germline, CDR1 is ENHRY and CDR2 SYGVKD. The CDR3 covers 15 residues. CDR3 coding DNA: TGTGCCATCCGGCTTAATGGCGGCTTCTACAATGAGCAGTTCTTC. Translation gives CAIRLNGGFYNEQFF.

This sequence joins TRBV9 and TRBJ1-4, with D possibly TRBD1 on 6 matching bases. V lost 0 bases, J lost 7 bases, and 7 bases lay in between. The germline gives CDR1 SGDLS, CDR2 YYNGEE. The CDR3 covers 13 residues. The CDR3 loop is CASSVETGEKLFF. CDR3 DNA sequence: TGTGCCAGCAGCGTAGAGACAGGTGAAAAACTGTTTTTT.

The rearrangement uses TRBV20-1 and TRBJ2-5; the D gene could be TRBD1 or TRBD2 (5 bases each). This CDR3 has 12 residues. Germline CDR1 DFQATT, CDR2 SNEGSKA (reference sequence). The V end lost 3 bases, the J end lost 0 bases, and 5 bases lay between the germline ends. CDR3 coding DNA: TGCAGTGCTAGGGGACACCAAGAGACCCAGTACTTC. Protein sequence: CSARGHQETQYF.

The chain combines TRBV5-6 with TRBJ2-2, with 8 bases matching TRBD2. The CDR3 is 14 amino acids. The germline V gene encodes CDR1 SGHDT and CDR2 YYEEEE. Germline trimming cut 4 bases from V and 6 bases from J; bases unmatched to any gene: 5. CDR3 loop: CASSPGTRSGELFF. The CDR3 nucleotides are TGTGCCAGCAGCCCCGGGACTAGATCCGGGGAGCTGTTTTTT.